Listed here are 3 T cell receptor beta chains from one sample, sequenced in a study of T cells expressing NK-cell markers. Reanalyzing the 5' RACE reads, TCRdb keeps one entry per CDR3 protein, without DNA. This repertoire comprises roughly 150,000 distinct CDR3 sequences; its ten largest clones make up around 20%. Input material: blood T cells: a sorted CD56 or NKG2C T cell subset, CD4+ or CD8+ T cells, or bulk PBMC T cells (not recorded which). The receptors derive from a man aged 18-69 years in good health.

The rearrangement joins TRBV5-6 to TRBJ2-1; no DNA is available, so the TRBD1 call from TCRdb remains unchecked. Germline CDR1 and CDR2: SGHDT and YYEEEE. This CDR3 comprises 13 residues. CDR3 in amino acids: CASSQQAYNEQFF. The full variable domain, its missing parts supplied by reference TRBV5-6 and TRBJ2-1, is DAGVTQSPTHLIKTRGQQVTLRCSPKSGHDTVSWYQQALGQGPQFIFQYYEEEERQRGNFPDRFSGHQFPNYSSELNVNALLLGDSALYLCASSQQAYNEQFFGPGTRLTVL.

V and J are TRBV9 and TRBJ2-3; TCRdb gives TRBD1 as the D gene, but with no DNA this cannot be confirmed. This CDR3 has 16 residues. Germline lookup yields CDR1 SGDLS and CDR2 YYNGEE. CDR3: CASSVEVTGGADTQYF.

The V gene is TRBV7-3, the J gene TRBJ1-6. The germline CDR1 and CDR2 sequences are SGHTA and FQGTGA. The CDR3 is 14 amino acids. The CDR3: CASSFVVINSPLHF.